This T cell receptor (beta chain) derives from a study of blood T cell repertoires in COVID-19. Authors' data handling: Amplifying reference gene primers gave estimates of nucleated cell counts. Measured with immunoSEQ multiplex PCR; TCRdb has only the in-frame clones, and not every one. That table supplies the V and J calls and clone size; D and trimming were determined from the DNA. The sample lists around 100,000 clones; 80% to 90% were seen once. V lost 4 bases, J lost 4 bases, and 11 bases lay in between. The CDR3 has 12 residues. Germline assignment: CDR1 GTSNPN and CDR2 SVGIG (reference sequence).

This clonotype was sampled from a human donor in a cohort sampled during active COVID-19. The gene calls are TRBV30 and TRBJ2-7; D is unresolved. Sequenced input: peripheral blood. CDR3 DNA sequence: TGTGCCTGGACCAGGAATGAGTACGAGCAGTACTTC. Amino acid sequence: CAWTRNEYEQYF.